This TCR beta chain was profiled in a study of cytomegalovirus exposure and HLA in healthy donors. Study conclusions and caveats: In vitro experiments confirmed that a few CMV-associated chains were specific for CMV antigens. It was reported in a later analysis that an Asian-associated ancestry cluster showed fewer N-insertions than the approximately 670-donor mean.

The CDR3 is 15 residues long. The ends were cut back, 7 bases at V and 7 bases at J, with 19 bases in the middle. CDR1 is SEHNR, CDR2 FQNEAQ, per germline (reference sequence). The PCR had 60 Vbeta and 13 Jbeta primers. Method: immunoSEQ multiplex PCR; TCRdb's copy keeps in-frame clones and lacks some. The top ten clones hold 1.5% to 2.5% of a sample with under 300,000 clones, approximately 85% of them seen once. Regarding this clone: The antigen remains undetermined.

The origin of this receptor is a woman in her thirties or forties in good health and CMV-seropositive. Sequencing was performed on PBMCs. The chain recombines TRBV7-9 with TRBJ1-4; D is possibly TRBD1 (6 bases). The CDR3 spells CASTRSWGPGEKLFF. In DNA, the CDR3 is TGTGCCAGCACCAGGAGTTGGGGGCCTGGTGAAAAACTGTTTTTT.